Listed here are 4 T cell receptor beta chains from one sample, sequenced in a study of T cells in Graves' hyperthyroidism and ophthalmopathy. The CDR3 regions of TCR beta were amplified from RNA transcripts. HTBI primers were the set used in a first-round RT-PCR of the TCR CDR3. TCRdb reprocessed the multiplex PCR reads with MiXCR, giving one entry per CDR3 protein. Found here are 300,000 to 450,000 distinct CDR3 sequences, more than 14% of them singletons; the top ten hold 20%. Sequenced material: blood. These receptors originate from a woman in her twenties or thirties with Graves' ophthalmopathy.

The V gene is TRBV18, the J gene TRBJ1-2, with 11 bases matching TRBD1. The junction had 3 bases not matched to a gene; V was cut back by 3 bases and J by 3 bases. This CDR3 comprises 15 residues. The germline V gene encodes CDR1 KGHSH and CDR2 LQKENI. The CDR3 here is CASSPRDRGDYGYTF. CDR3 DNA sequence: TGTGCCAGCTCACCCCGGGACAGGGGGGACTATGGCTACACCTTC.

On this clonotype itself: Since a much larger clone is just one base distant, this may be a read error. This CDR3 is missing its conserved last phenylalanine or tryptophan, likely due to a read error. J is TRBJ2-1 and V is TRBV29-1; no clear D gene. The CDR3 totals 13 residues. V was trimmed by 7 bases and J by 0 bases, leaving 10 bases between them. The germline V gene has CDR1 SQVTM and CDR2 ANQGSEA. As DNA, the CDR3 is TGCAGCGCCCCCCTGGGCTCCTACAATGAGCAGTTCCTC. It encodes CSAPLGSYNEQFL.

This clonotype was recorded at least ten times. The CDR3 loop is CASSPRSTGGSWETQYF. In DNA, the CDR3 is TGTGCCAGCAGCCCCCGCTCGACAGGGGGCTCGTGGGAGACCCAGTACTTC. The chain uses TRBV11-2 and TRBJ2-5, with 10 bases identical to TRBD1. Germline CDR1 SGHAT, CDR2 FQNNGV. The CDR3 covers 17 residues. With 5 bases clipped from V and 5 bases from J, the junction kept 14 bases outside the gene matches.

At least ten counts were recorded for this clonotype. CDR3 DNA: TGTGCCAGCAGCCAAGTACCCCCAAGGCCACTCATTCAGTACTTC. It yields the protein CASSQVPPRPLIQYF. The rearrangement uses TRBV3-1 and TRBJ2-4; D is unclear. This CDR3 has 15 amino acids. The germline gives CDR1 LGHDT, CDR2 YNNKEL (reference sequence). V was trimmed by 1 base and J by 9 bases, leaving 16 bases between them.